The 25 T cell receptor beta chains below come from one sample, sequenced in a study of spatial heterogeneity in lung cancer. General observations from the study: For expanded intratumoral alpha and beta TCRs, counts tracked tumor mutation counts.

TCRdb redid the calling of the 5' RACE reads with MiXCR, one entry per CDR3 protein. This sample has about 3,500 distinct CDR3 sequences, with roughly 13% found just once. Time point: sample taken at primary tumor resection. For these TCRs, the target antigens are not known. The sample consisted of lung tumor tissue, taken at surgery. Receptors originate from a female donor with early-stage non-small cell lung cancer.

V is TRBV20-1 and J is TRBJ2-7; 12 positions agree with TRBD1. Trimming took 5 bases from V and 7 from J; bases not matched to a gene: 6. The CDR3 contains 13 residues. Germline V gene data show CDR1 as DFQATT and CDR2 as SNEGSKA (reference sequence). CDR3 sequence reads: CSAPGTGGVEQYF. The CDR3 DNA follows: TGCAGTGCTCCCGGGACAGGGGGCGTAGAGCAGTACTTC.

This clonotype is termed large. This chain links TRBV10-2 with TRBJ1-1, with unresolved D. With 11 bases removed from V and 5 bases from J, the gap between germline ends came to 12 bases. Germline V gene data show CDR1 as WSHSY and CDR2 as SAAADI. The CDR3 sequence is 11 residues long. CDR3 nucleotides: TGCGCCTCTCTCTCGGGAACTGAAGCTTTCTTT. Translated: CASLSGTEAFF.

In its sample, this clonotype ranks as medium-sized (0.01 to 0.1%). The genes are TRBV10-3 and TRBJ1-6; D is uncertain. The V and J ends lost 0 bases and 6 bases respectively, with 15 bases between them. From germline, CDR1 is ENHRY and CDR2 SYGVKD. CDR3 length: 17 residues. In DNA, the CDR3 is TGTGCCATCAGTGAGTCGACTTTAACAGCCGCTAATTCACCCCTCCACTTT. Amino acids: CAISESTLTAANSPLHF.

The chain links TRBV28 to TRBJ2-3; 11 nucleotides match TRBD1. V shed 3 bases and J 4 bases; nucleotides not matched to a gene: 6. Germline V CDR1 and CDR2: MDHEN, SYDVKM. The CDR3 is 16 amino acids. The CDR3 is CASSLPWTGGPDTQYF. The CDR3 DNA follows: TGTGCCAGCAGTTTGCCCTGGACAGGGGGCCCAGATACGCAGTATTTT.

This clonotype qualifies as medium-sized. V is TRBV10-1 and J is TRBJ1-1; tentatively, D is TRBD1 (5 bases). CDR1 is WNHNN, CDR2 SYGVQD, per germline (reference sequence). The CDR3 totals 14 residues. With 6 bases removed from V and 0 bases from J, the gap between germline ends came to 11 bases. The CDR3 DNA follows: TGCGCCAGCAGGCAGGGCGTCATGAACACTGAAGCTTTCTTT. Residues: CASRQGVMNTEAFF.

This clonotype qualifies as medium-sized. The chain combines TRBV4-3 with TRBJ1-2; D might be TRBD1 (5 bases). CDR1 is LGHNA and CDR2 is YSLEER in the germline V gene. V was shortened by 1 base and J by 6 bases, with 9 bases between the two germline ends. This CDR3 spans 13 amino acids. The CDR3 DNA reads as TGCGCCAGCAGCCAAGGCAGGGCGGATGGCTACACCTTC. Translating it yields CASSQGRADGYTF.

This clonotype counts as medium-sized. In DNA, the CDR3 is TGTGCCAGCAGCTTAAGAGGGGAGGGCACTGAAGCTTTCTTT. Its protein product is CASSLRGEGTEAFF. The genes are TRBV7-8 and TRBJ1-1; D perhaps matches TRBD1 (5 bases). The CDR3 is 14 amino acids. V gave up 2 bases and J gave up 4 bases, with 11 bases separating them. Germline-derived CDR1 and CDR2 are SGHVS and FQNEAQ.

By proportion, this clonotype is medium-sized. The V call is TRBV20-1, the J call TRBJ1-6; D possibly corresponds to TRBD1 (5 bases). This CDR3 is 18 amino acids long. V was pared by 4 bases and J by 0 bases, with 19 bases between. In germline, CDR1 is DFQATT, CDR2 SNEGSKA (reference sequence). Here the CDR3 reads CSAKKPTGGSSYNSPLHF. CDR3 DNA: TGCAGTGCTAAAAAACCCACGGGGGGAAGCTCCTATAATTCACCCCTCCACTTT.

By proportion, this clonotype is medium-sized (0.01 to 0.1%). The chain is built from TRBV3-1 and TRBJ1-5, with no clear D. The germline gives CDR1 LGHDT, CDR2 YNNKEL (reference sequence). The CDR3 has 12 residues. V gave up 4 bases and J gave up 6 bases, with 7 bases separating them. The CDR3 loop reads CASSLGSQPQHF. For the CDR3, the DNA is TGTGCCAGCAGCCTAGGGTCTCAGCCCCAGCATTTT.

This chain joins TRBV6-1 and TRBJ1-2; D possibly corresponds to TRBD1 (5 bases). V lost 6 bases to trimming and J lost 8 bases, with 19 bases between them. The germline CDR1 and CDR2 sequences are MNHNS and SASEGT. The CDR3 runs 14 residues. The CDR3 protein is CASRSGTGGYGYTF. The CDR3 bases are TGTGCCAGCAGATCCGGGACTGGAGGGTACGGCTACACCTTC.

By sample fraction, this clonotype is medium-sized. This chain uses TRBV7-2 with TRBJ2-7; a weak D match, TRBD1 (6 bases). The germline V gene has CDR1 SGHTA and CDR2 FQGNSA. The CDR3 has 13 residues. Trimming took off 3 bases at V and 3 bases at J, with 9 bases between the two ends. CDR3 residues: CASSLQDSYEQYF. DNA of the CDR3: TGTGCCAGCAGCTTGCAGGACAGCTACGAGCAGTACTTC.

As to this clonotype: A much larger clone differs by one base, so this may be a read error. The chain links TRBV12-3 or TRBV12-4 to TRBJ2-7; D gene unclear. The CDR3 has 14 amino acids. V shed 7 bases and J shed 9 bases, with 22 bases lying between them. CDR3 nucleotide sequence: TGTGCCAGCACCCCATGGGGTCGTGGGCCCGGGCAGTACTTC. As protein: CASTPWGRGPGQYF.

By share, this clonotype ranks as medium-sized. The rearrangement uses TRBV28 and TRBJ1-5; D is uncertain. Germline V gene sequence: CDR1 MDHEN, CDR2 SYDVKM. CDR3 length: 14 amino acids. V was pared by 6 bases and J by 6 bases, with 15 bases between. CDR3 nucleotides: TGTGCCAGCAGGGCCCCCACACGGGGTCAGCCCCAGCATTTT. Translating gives CASRAPTRGQPQHF.

V usage is TRBV7-2 and J usage is TRBJ1-2, with TRBD1 matching 10 bases. Unmatched junction bases numbered 14, after V lost 5 bases and J lost 8 bases. The CDR3 length is 16 residues. CDR1 and CDR2 (germline): SGHTA, FQGNSA. DNA for the CDR3: TGTGCCAGCAGCCCCCAGACAGGGGGCAGCTCGAGAGGCTACACCTTC. Its translation is CASSPQTGGSSRGYTF.

Sample share makes this clonotype medium-sized. The V and J genes are TRBV2 and TRBJ2-5; TRBD2 aligns across 12 bases. V lost 5 bases, J lost 2 bases, and 3 bases stayed unmatched. This CDR3 has 15 residues. Germline V lookup: CDR1 SNHLY, CDR2 FYNNEI. The CDR3 loop is CASSSTSGGQETQYF. In DNA form, the CDR3 reads TGTGCCAGCAGTTCGACTAGCGGGGGACAAGAGACCCAGTACTTC.

This clonotype is medium-sized (0.01 to 0.1%) by share. The J gene is TRBJ1-2, the V gene TRBV4-2, with 8 bases lining up with TRBD1. The CDR3 has 15 residues. V shed 1 base and J 6 bases; nucleotides not matched to a gene: 7. Germline values: CDR1 LGHNA, CDR2 YNFKEQ. CDR3 sequence reads: CASSQGADRGNGYTF. CDR3 DNA: TGTGCCAGCAGCCAAGGGGCCGACAGGGGTAATGGCTACACCTTC.

In this sample, this clonotype turned up a few times. The chain carries TRBV6-5 and TRBJ2-5; the D gene is possibly TRBD1 (5 bases). The length of the CDR3 is 15 residues. Trimming stripped 6 bases from V and 4 bases from J, with 18 bases between. Germline V gives CDR1 MNHEY, CDR2 SVGAGI. CDR3 sequence (DNA): TGTGCCAGCAGACAGACCTTTGTAGGGGCAGAGACCCAGTACTTC. Translated, it gives CASRQTFVGAETQYF.

By its share, this clonotype is medium-sized (0.01 to 0.1%). The chain combines TRBV7-6 with TRBJ1-1; D not certain. The V gene's germline CDR1 is SGHVS and CDR2 FNYEAQ. V gave up 5 bases and J gave up 0 bases, with 7 bases separating them. The CDR3 is 13 residues long. CDR3 in amino acids: CASSADLNTEAFF. The CDR3 coding sequence is TGTGCCAGCAGCGCAGATTTGAACACTGAAGCTTTCTTT.

This clonotype is categorized as medium-sized. This chain uses TRBV6-5 with TRBJ2-1, with 12 nucleotides matching TRBD2. In germline, CDR1 is MNHEY, CDR2 SVGAGI. The CDR3 runs to 16 residues. V was pared by 7 bases and J by 7 bases, with 11 bases of the junction left unmatched. The CDR3 coding sequence is TGTGCCAGCAACCCTAGCGGGAGGGCTTGGGGGAATGAGCAGTTCTTC. Protein: CASNPSGRAWGNEQFF.

The chain uses TRBV30 and TRBJ1-1, with a tentative D call TRBD1 (6 bases). Germline V gene sequence: CDR1 GTSNPN, CDR2 SVGIG (reference sequence). Trimming took off 0 bases at V and 1 base at J, with 9 bases between the two ends. The CDR3 is 14 amino acids. CDR3 sequence reads: CAWSVQGGNTEAFF. CDR3 nucleotide sequence: TGTGCCTGGAGTGTACAAGGGGGGAACACTGAAGCTTTCTTT.

The sample holds a few counts of this clonotype. The rearrangement links TRBV25-1 to TRBJ2-7; D ambiguous. Trimming cost V 8 bases and J 0 bases, with 11 bases left between them. The CDR3 sequence is 13 residues long. Germline lookup yields CDR1 MGHDK and CDR2 SYGVNS. The DNA for the CDR3 is TGTGCCAGCTACCCCGGCACCTCCTACGAGCAGTACTTC. Amino acids: CASYPGTSYEQYF.

The V call is TRBV19, the J call TRBJ2-2; tentative D call: TRBD1 (5 bases). CDR3 length equals 13 residues. Trimming removed 8 bases from V and 4 bases from J, with 11 bases in between. Germline values: CDR1 LNHDA, CDR2 SQIVND (reference sequence). The CDR3 sequence is CASRAGFTGELFF. Written as DNA, the CDR3 is TGTGCCAGTCGTGCAGGGTTCACCGGGGAGCTGTTTTTT.

By frequency in the sample, this clonotype is medium-sized (0.01 to 0.1%). V and J are TRBV19 and TRBJ2-1; 12 bases are shared with TRBD2. With 3 bases clipped from V and 3 bases from J, the junction kept 9 bases outside the gene matches. The CDR3 covers 18 residues. CDR1 LNHDA and CDR2 SQIVND come from the germline V gene (reference sequence). The CDR3 spells CASSMYGSTSGSYNEQFF. The CDR3 DNA is TGTGCCAGTAGTATGTATGGGTCGACTAGCGGGAGCTACAATGAGCAGTTCTTC.

In its sample, this clonotype was seen a few times. The CDR3 DNA follows: TGCAGCGTCCTCCGGGACGGTATTAACTATGGCTACACCTTC. Encoded protein: CSVLRDGINYGYTF. The rearrangement links TRBV29-1 to TRBJ1-2, with D perhaps TRBD1 (5 bases). Trimming shortened V by 6 bases and J by 1 base, and 15 bases separated the two germline ends. This CDR3 contains 14 residues. CDR1 and CDR2 (germline): SQVTM, ANQGSEA.

This clonotype is categorized as medium-sized. This chain links TRBV3-1 with TRBJ2-7; no definite D call. The germline gives CDR1 LGHDT, CDR2 YNNKEL (reference sequence). V lost 1 base and J lost 6, with 16 bases in between. The length of the CDR3 is 15 residues. CDR3 region: CASSQGAGQYSEQYF. CDR3 nucleotide sequence: TGTGCCAGCAGCCAAGGGGCTGGGCAATATAGCGAGCAGTACTTC.